This is a list of T cell receptor beta chains from one sample in a study of CD8+ T cells in alopecia areata. Clones were sequenced by immunoSEQ multiplex PCR, and TCRdb holds only the in-frame ones, with some missing. Among approximately 180,000 clones listed, roughly 70% were seen once. This sample comprised CD4+ T cells sorted from blood, obtained between weeks 47 and 50, from a patient treated with tofacitinib. These receptors came from a human donor with alopecia areata. The CDR3 runs from the conserved cysteine through the conserved F or W. Not every row has a clone size; where given, it reads once, few, many or a size class.

V gene,clone size,CDR3 protein
TRBV18,few,CASSLGSAGSETQYF
TRBV13,NA,CASSPLLKSVEQFF
TRBV9,NA,CASSVDSGELFF
TRBV30,NA,CAWGTGLNQPQHF
TRBV7-3,once,CASSFEAFF
TRBV2,NA,CASSPALDGYTF
TRBV30,NA,CAWSVDEKLFF
TRBV7-2,NA,CASSIGISSYEQYF
TRBV6-1,NA,CATAFRGATGELFF
TRBV19,NA,CASSTGQARSF
TRBV19,NA,CATHSRSGNTIYF
TRBV9,NA,CASRKGQSNTEAFF
TRBV20-1,once,CSVSGTETQYF
TRBV5-1,NA,CASSLNLGLGEQFF
TRBV6-1,few,CASSDHTRQYF